This entry is about one TCR beta chain. The data originate from a study of blood T cell repertoires in COVID-19. The CDR3 extends over 14 amino acids. Trimming took 6 bases from V and 4 from J; bases not matched to a gene: 7. Germline V lookup: CDR1 KGHSH, CDR2 LQKENI. Profiling relied on immunoSEQ multiplex PCR, and the TCRdb table lists in-frame clones only, not all of them. The table includes approximately 180,000 clones, about 88% detected once. The TCR sequence derives from a middle-aged woman with acute COVID-19. Sequenced input: PBMCs or T cells enriched from blood (not recorded which). The J gene is TRBJ1-2, the V gene TRBV18, with 8 bases aligning to TRBD1. The CDR3, as DNA: TGTGCCAGCTCCGAAGGACAGGGCGCCTATGGCTACACCTTC. As protein: CASSEGQGAYGYTF.